A single sample is the source of the 28 T cell receptor beta chains below, sequenced in a study of siplizumab effects on memory and regulatory T cells. Measured with immunoSEQ multiplex PCR; TCRdb has only the in-frame clones, and not every one. Of 75,000 to 100,000 clones in the sample, roughly 94% were seen once. The sample comprised non-Treg CD4+ T cells sorted from blood. The receptors here all came from a human donor in good health.

The chain uses TRBV7-8 and TRBJ2-7; TRBD2 matches 11 bases. CDR3 size: 16 residues. V dropped 3 bases and J dropped 4; count of bases not matched to a gene: 8. CDR1 is SGHVS, CDR2 FQNEAQ, per germline. CDR3 amino acids: CASSFPGLAESYEQYF. The CDR3 DNA reads TGTGCCAGCAGCTTTCCGGGACTAGCGGAAAGTTACGAGCAGTACTTC.

This clone has more than one count but fewer than ten. The chain is built from TRBV4-1 and TRBJ1-5, with D tentatively TRBD1 (5 bases). V lost 0 bases, J lost 2 bases, and 5 bases lay in between. The germline CDR1 and CDR2 sequences are MGHRA and YSYEKL. The CDR3 is made up of 14 amino acids. DNA of the CDR3: TGCGCCAGCAGCCAAGACAGGGGCAATCAGCCCCAGCATTTT. This codes for CASSQDRGNQPQHF.

The genes are TRBV5-1 and TRBJ2-1; no clear D gene. The CDR3 totals 13 residues. CDR1 is SGHRS and CDR2 is YFSETQ in the germline V gene. V shed 3 bases and J shed 4 bases, with 8 bases lying between them. CDR3 in amino acids: CASSSEPYNEQFF. CDR3 DNA: TGCGCCAGCAGCTCCGAGCCTTACAATGAGCAGTTCTTC.

The chain carries TRBV25-1 and TRBJ2-7; weak D call: TRBD2 (6 bases). V lost 6 bases and J lost 3, with 12 bases in between. This CDR3 contains 13 residues. Germline CDR1 MGHDK, CDR2 SYGVNS. For the CDR3, the DNA is TGTGCCAGCAGGGAGGGACTCAACTACGAGCAGTACTTC. The encoded protein is CASREGLNYEQYF.

The sample holds one count of this clone. The genes are TRBV5-1 and TRBJ1-2, with 11 bases aligning to TRBD1. The CDR3 totals 16 residues. Per the germline V gene, CDR1 is SGHRS and CDR2 is YFSETQ. Trimming at V came to 3 bases and at J to 4 bases, leaving 8 bases not matched to a gene. CDR3 protein: CASSSRDRGDTYGYTF. CDR3 nucleotides: TGCGCCAGCAGCTCCCGGGACAGGGGGGATACCTATGGCTACACCTTC.

The chain combines TRBV30 with TRBJ1-1; D gene ambiguous. Trimming stripped 0 bases from V and 3 bases from J, with 17 bases between. Germline V gene data show CDR1 as GTSNPN and CDR2 as SVGIG (reference sequence). The CDR3 consists of 16 residues. This chain's CDR3 is CAWSVARTEDYTEAFF. CDR3 DNA: TGTGCCTGGAGTGTAGCCCGGACGGAGGACTACACTGAAGCTTTCTTT. The full variable domain, rest sourced from reference TRBV30 and TRBJ1-1, is SQTIHQWPATLVQPVGSPLSLECTVEGTSNPNLYWYRQAAGRGLQLLFYSVGIGQISSEVPQNLSASRPQDRQFILSSKKLLLSDSGFYLCAWSVARTEDYTEAFFGQGTRLTVV.

This rearrangement joins TRBV4-1 to TRBJ2-7; 10 bases match TRBD2. Trimming at V came to 6 bases and at J to 4 bases, leaving 12 bases not matched to a gene. The CDR3 is 16 amino acids. Germline V gene sequence: CDR1 MGHRA, CDR2 YSYEKL. The CDR3 region is CASRLTPSGRGYEQYF. The CDR3 DNA reads TGCGCCAGCAGGCTAACCCCTAGCGGGAGAGGGTACGAGCAGTACTTC.

The chain has TRBV7-9 and TRBJ2-5; D perhaps matches TRBD1 (6 bases). The ends were cut back, 5 bases at V and 7 bases at J, with 8 bases in the middle. The CDR3 loop spans 11 amino acids. Germline V lookup: CDR1 SEHNR, CDR2 FQNEAQ (reference sequence). The CDR3 spells CASSTGWTQYF. The CDR3 DNA is TGTGCCAGCAGCACAGGGTGGACCCAGTACTTC.

This clone came up once. The chain links TRBV5-8 to TRBJ1-5, with D perhaps matching TRBD1 (6 bases). In germline, CDR1 is SGHTS, CDR2 YDEGEE. This CDR3 has 12 residues. Deletions cut 4 bases from V and 7 bases from J, with 9 bases between. This CDR3 reads CASSRRGQPQHF. The CDR3 nucleotides read TGTGCCAGCAGCCGCAGGGGACAGCCCCAGCATTTT.

This chain uses TRBV4-1 with TRBJ1-1; no reliable D call. V was clipped by 1 base and J by 8 bases, with 11 bases between them. The CDR3 consists of 13 residues. Per germline, CDR1 MGHRA and CDR2 YSYEKL. CDR3 DNA: TGCGCCAGCAGCCAAGTAGGGCAGCCAGAAGCTTTCTTT. This sequence encodes CASSQVGQPEAFF.

The chain links TRBV6-5 to TRBJ1-4; the D is unclear. Germline CDR1 MNHEY, CDR2 SVGAGI. The CDR3 is 11 amino acids. Trimming left V 6 bases short and J 8 bases short, with 7 bases between. In DNA form, the CDR3 reads TGTGCCAGCAGAAACCAGGAAAAACTGTTTTTT. Protein: CASRNQEKLFF.

The V call is TRBV11-3, the J call TRBJ2-3; weak D call: TRBD1 (6 bases). Looked up from germline, CDR1 is SGHNT and CDR2 is YENEEA. The CDR3 has 16 residues. Trimming took 3 bases from V and 3 from J, leaving 16 bases between them. The CDR3 loop is CASSFGLQGTTDTQYF. The CDR3 coding sequence is TGTGCCAGCAGCTTCGGATTACAGGGTACTACAGATACGCAGTATTTT.

This rearrangement joins TRBV28 to TRBJ2-1; 13 bases map to TRBD2. With 5 bases clipped from V and 5 bases from J, the junction kept 3 bases outside the gene matches. The CDR3 spans 15 residues. From germline, CDR1 is MDHEN and CDR2 SYDVKM. The chain's CDR3 is CASSPGTSGDNEQFF. As DNA, the CDR3 is TGTGCCAGCAGTCCCGGGACTAGCGGGGACAATGAGCAGTTCTTC.

This clone has only one observation. The rearrangement uses TRBV4-2 and TRBJ2-1; 8 bases match TRBD2. Germline values: CDR1 LGHNA, CDR2 YNFKEQ. This CDR3 comprises 17 residues. V was clipped by 0 bases and J by 7 bases; unmatched bases: 11. CDR3 loop: CASSQEMISGIINEQFF. In DNA, the CDR3 is TGTGCCAGCAGCCAAGAGATGATTAGCGGGATTATAAATGAGCAGTTCTTC.

The chain uses TRBV6-5 and TRBJ2-3; maybe TRBD2 (5 bases). The CDR3 contains 14 residues. Germline V gene sequence: CDR1 MNHEY, CDR2 SVGAGI. V lost 6 bases and J lost 5, with 15 bases in between. The CDR3 DNA reads as TGTGCCAGCAGGCGGACTGGTGCGGGAGATACGCAGTATTTT. This codes for CASRRTGAGDTQYF.

The rearrangement uses TRBV18 and TRBJ1-1; D is perhaps TRBD1 (5 bases). The V gene's germline CDR1 is KGHSH and CDR2 LQKENI. The CDR3 is 16 residues long. The germline V and J ends were trimmed by 4 bases and 0 bases, with 15 bases remaining between them. The CDR3 here is CASSQPGRKMNTEAFF. The CDR3 DNA reads TGTGCCAGCTCACAACCGGGGCGGAAAATGAACACTGAAGCTTTCTTT.

The rearrangement uses TRBV11-1 and TRBJ2-2; either TRBD1 or TRBD2 may supply D (5 bases each). CDR1 is SGHAT and CDR2 is FQDESV in the germline V gene (reference sequence). This CDR3 comprises 14 residues. Trimming removed 5 bases at V and 5 bases at J, with 12 bases between. In DNA form, the CDR3 reads TGTGCCAGCAGCCCGGGACGGCTGACCGGGGAGCTGTTTTTT. It codes for CASSPGRLTGELFF.

The chain combines TRBV29-1 with TRBJ1-2; weak D call: TRBD1 (5 bases). CDR1 and CDR2 from the germline V gene are SQVTM and ANQGSEA. With 4 bases removed from V and 8 bases from J, the gap between germline ends came to 17 bases. CDR3 length: 13 amino acids. The CDR3, as DNA: TGCAGCGTTGGGACACCCTTGAAGGGCGGCTACACCTTC. It encodes CSVGTPLKGGYTF.

The chain joins TRBV18 to TRBJ1-5; D gene unclear. V gave up 2 bases and J gave up 5 bases, with 13 bases separating them. The CDR3 is made up of 15 amino acids. CDR1 and CDR2 from the germline V gene are KGHSH and LQKENI. The CDR3 loop reads CASSPVGSRDQPQHF. The DNA of the CDR3 is TGTGCCAGCTCACCAGTCGGTTCACGCGATCAGCCCCAGCATTTT.

This sequence joins TRBV27 and TRBJ2-5; TRBD2 aligns across 14 bases. Germline-derived CDR1 and CDR2 are MNHEY and SMNVEV (reference sequence). V trimming: 7 bases; J trimming: 3 bases; junction bases outside the gene matches: 16. CDR3 length: 19 amino acids. The chain's CDR3 is CASTPGTSGRGGVKETQYF. Here the CDR3 DNA reads TGTGCCAGCACCCCCGGGACTAGCGGGAGAGGGGGGGTTAAAGAGACCCAGTACTTC.

The rearrangement uses TRBV7-3 and TRBJ1-3; the D is unclear. From germline, CDR1 is SGHTA and CDR2 FQGTGA. This CDR3 contains 11 residues. V dropped 4 bases and J dropped 6 bases, with 4 bases sitting between them. The CDR3 DNA sequence: TGTGCCAGCAGCTCTCTAAACACCATATATTTT. The encoded protein is CASSSLNTIYF.

This chain connects TRBV28 to TRBJ1-6, with 8 bases identical to TRBD1. J lost 7 bases, V lost 10 bases, and 15 bases had no gene match. This CDR3 contains 16 residues. The germline V gene has CDR1 MDHEN and CDR2 SYDVKM. The CDR3 bases are TGTGCCACCGCGGGACAGGCGAGTCATAGAAATTCACCCCTCCACTTT. The encoded protein is CATAGQASHRNSPLHF.

The rearrangement uses TRBV28 and TRBJ2-1; 9 bases fit TRBD2. CDR1 is MDHEN and CDR2 is SYDVKM in the germline V gene. V gave up 0 bases and J gave up 7 bases; unmatched junction bases: 4. This CDR3 region has 15 residues. CDR3 sequence (DNA): TGTGCCAGCAGTTTATGGACTAGCGGAGGGAATGAGCAGTTCTTC. It is translated as CASSLWTSGGNEQFF.

The chain carries TRBV28 and TRBJ1-2; TRBD1 agrees at 7 bases. Germline CDR1 reads MDHEN; CDR2 reads SYDVKM. The CDR3 has 12 residues. J lost 7 bases, V lost 7 bases, and 6 bases had no gene match. The CDR3 reads CASNKGARGYTF. Written as DNA, the CDR3 is TGTGCCAGCAACAAGGGGGCGCGTGGCTACACCTTC.

The CDR3 spells CASSFGGYEQYF. CDR3 in DNA: TGTGCCAGCAGTTTTGGGGGGTACGAGCAGTACTTC. The chain combines TRBV6-6 with TRBJ2-7, with D possibly being TRBD2 (6 bases). The germline gives CDR1 MNHNY, CDR2 SVGAGI (reference sequence). V dropped 4 bases and J dropped 4 bases, with 8 bases sitting between them. CDR3 length: 12 residues.

As for this clone: This same CDR3 is encoded by further DNA sequences in the sample. V gene TRBV6-6 combines with J gene TRBJ1-1, with 8 nucleotides matching TRBD1. Per the germline V gene, CDR1 is MNHNY and CDR2 is SVGAGI (reference sequence). This CDR3 contains 16 residues. Germline trimming cut 5 bases from V and 1 base from J; bases unmatched to any gene: 9. The CDR3 DNA sequence: TGTGCCAGCAGTGCGGCCGGGACAGGAAGGAACACTGAAGCTTTCTTT. Translation gives CASSAAGTGRNTEAFF.

The chain has TRBV5-4 and TRBJ1-1; D ambiguous. V shed 4 bases and J shed 8 bases, with 15 bases lying between them. Per the germline V gene, CDR1 is SGHNT and CDR2 is YYREEE (reference sequence). The CDR3 runs 13 residues. CDR3 amino acids: CASSPSPGREAFF. For the CDR3, the DNA is TGTGCCAGCAGCCCAAGTCCCGGGAGGGAAGCTTTCTTT.

The rearrangement joins TRBV4-2 to TRBJ2-7; the D gene is possibly TRBD2 (5 bases). Trimming removed 2 bases from V and 1 base from J, with 12 bases in between. CDR3 length: 15 amino acids. CDR1 and CDR2 (germline): LGHNA, YNFKEQ. Here the CDR3 DNA reads TGTGCCAGCAGCCAAAGTGGTACGGGATCCTACGAGCAGTACTTC. Translated: CASSQSGTGSYEQYF.